What follows are 10 T cell receptor beta chains derived from one specimen sequenced in a study of T cell clonotyping in hematopoietic cell transplantation (dated by TCRdb to the early 2020s). Receptor libraries were prepared by the immunoSEQ multiplex PCR assay. This immuneACCESS table, as held by TCRdb, lists in-frame sequences with V and J called but not all clones. Of the missing ones, under half trace to an unresolved V gene in checked studies; the others have no known cause. Here the sample has roughly 9,000 clones; roughly 85% occur a single time. The top ten constitute approximately 32% of the sample. Sample time point, as interpreted from the label and publication: 180 days after allo-HCT. The sample was PBMCs, taken 180 days after allogeneic stem cell transplant. The receptors come from a female patient aged 30 to 45 who had an allogeneic stem cell transplant, so the T cells may come from the graft donor. Some clones in this sample may be carry-over from other donors' samples.

The chain recombines TRBV4-3 with TRBJ1-1; D unresolved. The germline V and J ends were trimmed by 5 bases and 6 bases, with 16 bases remaining between them. Germline CDR1 LGHNA, CDR2 YSLEER. This CDR3 region has 14 residues. The CDR3 DNA reads as TGCGCCAGCAGCAAACGGGGATTTGGTGCTGAAGCTTTCTTT. Translating gives CASSKRGFGAEAFF.

The chain joins TRBV4-1 to TRBJ2-7; a weak D match, TRBD2 (6 bases). CDR3 length: 13 amino acids. Trimming stripped 8 bases from V and 6 bases from J, with 17 bases between. CDR1 MGHRA and CDR2 YSYEKL come from the germline V gene. In DNA form, the CDR3 reads TGCGCCAGCGGGGGGACGGACCTTCTCGAGCAGTACTTC. Its translation: CASGGTDLLEQYF.

The chain uses TRBV9 and TRBJ2-7; D remains unclear. The V end was cut by 0 bases, the J end by 4 bases, with 5 bases between. Germline V gives CDR1 SGDLS, CDR2 YYNGEE. The CDR3 has 12 amino acids. The CDR3 DNA reads TGTGCCAGCAGCGTAGGAGGTTACGAGCAGTACTTC. Its translation: CASSVGGYEQYF.

The V call is TRBV7-2, the J call TRBJ2-7, with unresolved D. This CDR3 is built from 13 residues. CDR1 is SGHTA, CDR2 FQGNSA, per germline. V was trimmed by 1 base and J by 3 bases, leaving 7 bases between them. CDR3 DNA: TGTGCCAGCAGCTTAGAGTGGGACTACGAGCAGTACTTC. It encodes CASSLEWDYEQYF.

The CDR3 nucleotides read TGTGCCAGCAGTGAAGCTTACGGCGAAAAACTGTTTTTT. Its protein is CASSEAYGEKLFF. The chain uses TRBV2 and TRBJ1-4; D not resolved. V was trimmed by 0 bases and J by 8 bases, leaving 7 bases between them. This CDR3 spans 13 amino acids. Per the germline V gene, CDR1 is SNHLY and CDR2 is FYNNEI.

This chain links TRBV6-6 with TRBJ1-2; D remains ambiguous. This CDR3 is built from 14 residues. Germline V gene lookup returns CDR1 MNHNY and CDR2 SVGAGI (reference sequence). The V gene lost 5 bases and the J gene lost 4 bases, with 14 bases spanning the gap. CDR3 coding DNA: TGTGCCAGCAGTCTATCGGGGAGCCTCTATGGCTACACCTTC. This codes for CASSLSGSLYGYTF.

This chain links TRBV30 with TRBJ1-1; TRBD1 might be the D (5 bases). In germline, CDR1 is GTSNPN, CDR2 SVGIG (reference sequence). The CDR3 runs 12 residues. The ends were cut back, 8 bases at V and 4 bases at J, with 14 bases in the middle. CDR3 sequence: CARGGYGTEAFF. In nucleotides, the CDR3 is TGTGCCCGGGGCGGTTACGGCACTGAAGCTTTCTTT.

This clone appeared a single time. The J gene is TRBJ1-2, the V gene TRBV6-5; D is unresolved. The length of the CDR3 is 14 residues. V was clipped by 7 bases and J by 4 bases, with 16 bases between them. Germline values: CDR1 MNHEY, CDR2 SVGAGI. The CDR3 is CASTQLGAGYGYTF. In nucleotides, the CDR3 is TGTGCCAGCACCCAGCTGGGTGCTGGCTATGGCTACACCTTC.

Here the CDR3 reads CASSQESGVGYTF. The CDR3 nucleotides are TGCGCCAGCAGCCAAGAGAGCGGGGTTGGCTACACCTTC. The J gene is TRBJ1-2, the V gene TRBV4-3, with D uncertain. Germline assignment: CDR1 LGHNA and CDR2 YSLEER. V was cut by 0 bases and J by 7 bases, with 9 bases left in between. The CDR3 spans 13 residues.

The V call is TRBV27, the J call TRBJ2-7, with 7 bases fitting TRBD1. Germline V gene sequence: CDR1 MNHEY, CDR2 SMNVEV (reference sequence). The CDR3 extends over 16 amino acids. The V gene end was trimmed by 0 bases and the J gene end by 4 bases; junction bases not matched to a gene: 9. CDR3 protein: CASSLSSGQPSYEQYF. As DNA, the CDR3 is TGTGCCAGCAGTTTATCCTCGGGACAGCCCTCATACGAGCAGTACTTC.